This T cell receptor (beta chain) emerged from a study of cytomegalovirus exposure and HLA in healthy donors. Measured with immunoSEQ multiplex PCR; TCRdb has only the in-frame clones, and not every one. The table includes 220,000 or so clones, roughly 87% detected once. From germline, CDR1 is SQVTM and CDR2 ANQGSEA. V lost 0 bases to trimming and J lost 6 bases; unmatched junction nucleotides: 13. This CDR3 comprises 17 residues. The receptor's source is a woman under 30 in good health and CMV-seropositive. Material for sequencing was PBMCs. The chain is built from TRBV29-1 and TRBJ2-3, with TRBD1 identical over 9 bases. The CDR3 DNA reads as TGCAGCGTTGAAGACTTAACAGGGGGCAAAATTGCTGATACGCAGTATTTT. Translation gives CSVEDLTGGKIADTQYF.